This T cell receptor beta chain stems from a study of regulatory T cells in long-lasting Graves disease. About the study: Antithyroid drugs had been taken under 3 months by newly diagnosed Graves' patients. Study-level results: TRBV28, TRBJ1-2 and TRBJ2-5 were segments that persistent disease favored.

As regards this clonotype: The target antigen is unknown. This likely reflects a read error, since a far larger clone is one base away.

As to time point: newly diagnosed GD, antithyroid drugs for less than 3 months. Extracted RNA from PBMCs served as the source of the TCR library. Library construction for TCR beta used iRepertoire HTBI primers and Arm-PCR of CDR3 regions. MiXCR, run by TCRdb on the multiplex PCR reads, gives a single entry per CDR3 protein. The sample lists some 320,000 distinct CDR3 sequences, about 20% occurring once. This CDR3 contains 11 residues. In germline, CDR1 is DFQATT, CDR2 SNEGSKA (reference sequence). The V gene lost 7 bases and the J gene lost 7 bases, with 14 bases spanning the gap. The TCR originated in a female donor with Graves disease. The sample was peripheral blood mononuclear cells (PBMCs), taken at new diagnosis, from a patient treated with antithyroid drugs. The rearrangement links TRBV20-1 to TRBJ2-7; maybe TRBD2 (6 bases). The CDR3 sequence is CSGREINEQYF. CDR3 sequence (DNA): TGCAGTGGGCGGGAAATCAATGAGCAGTACTTC.